The rows below give T cell receptor beta chains drawn from one sample of a study of CXCR3-negative and CXCR3-positive naive CD8 T cells. TCRdb re-analyzed the 5' RACE reads; it lists each CDR3 protein once, without DNA. This sample contains some 130,000 distinct CDR3 sequences. The specimen sequenced was naive CXCR3- CD8+ T cells from blood. All receptors derive from a human donor in good health. Some clones in this sample may be carry-over from other donors' samples. The CDR3 runs from the conserved cysteine through the conserved F or W. The order of the fields is CDR3 protein, V gene, J gene.

CSVVGSGTIGNEQFF	TRBV29-1	TRBJ2-1
CASSLEASGGILNTGELFF	TRBV7-6	TRBJ2-2
CASSFTGGEQYF	TRBV5-1	TRBJ2-7
CASSLGQLETQYF	TRBV12-3/TRBV12-4	TRBJ2-5
CASSWGLDSNEQFF	TRBV5-1	TRBJ2-1
CASSLWTLTDEQYF	TRBV5-1	TRBJ2-7
CASSLPESTRNTDTQYF	TRBV7-8	TRBJ2-3
CASSPGEEQFF	TRBV7-9	TRBJ2-1
CASSLDLPDSEPSYNEQFF	TRBV11-1	TRBJ2-1
CASSQDGLPPGGRTGELFF	TRBV4-1	TRBJ2-2
CASSLTGGTDTQYF	TRBV11-2	TRBJ2-3
CASSPDGLNTEAFF	TRBV5-1	TRBJ1-1
CASSQDRGGGQPQHF	TRBV4-2	TRBJ1-5
CASSRPTPGDYNEQFF	TRBV4-1	TRBJ2-1
CASSLTLHSSYEQYF	TRBV7-9	TRBJ2-7
CASSQVGPGLNKQFF	TRBV3-1	TRBJ2-1
CASSSPLELAGLQETQYF	TRBV28	TRBJ2-5
CATSRDHRQFSYEQYF	TRBV15	TRBJ2-7
CASSPLLGQGDSPLHF	TRBV4-1	TRBJ1-6
CSAPKRRASTDTQYF	TRBV20-1	TRBJ2-3
CASSQDQWTPRSYNEQFF	TRBV14	TRBJ2-1
CASSQDIEQGASYYGYTF	TRBV4-2	TRBJ1-2
CASSFRPGASPSYEQYF	TRBV7-9	TRBJ2-7
CASSESRGGYEQFF	TRBV2	TRBJ2-1
CASSIRGETGELFF	TRBV19	TRBJ2-2
CASSHPAGGNTEAFF	TRBV4-1	TRBJ1-1
CASSLDTGEPFSYEQYF	TRBV28	TRBJ2-7
CASSPLAGTAGELFF	TRBV19	TRBJ2-2
CASTLRSRGWPNYGYTF	TRBV28	TRBJ1-2
CASSLSPGRGTYEQYF	TRBV28	TRBJ2-7
CASSWTDTDTQYF	TRBV28	TRBJ2-3
CASSPPGLAVYNEQFF	TRBV18	TRBJ2-1
CASSSETGNTEAFF	TRBV7-6	TRBJ1-1
CASRSSGYNEQFF	TRBV2	TRBJ2-1
CASSAADAGDEQYF	TRBV9	TRBJ2-7
CASSQFSAQRTTGELFF	TRBV23-1	TRBJ2-2
CARSPFYAGITGELFF	TRBV7-9	TRBJ2-2
CAIRGTGASTDTQYF	TRBV10-3	TRBJ2-3
CASSHIAGGEYEQYF	TRBV4-1	TRBJ2-7
CASSQGPSGPLDEQFF	TRBV4-1	TRBJ2-1
CASSYGRATEAFF	TRBV6-5	TRBJ1-1
CASSQAWGEGYEQYF	TRBV3-1	TRBJ2-7
CASSSYQGAYEQYF	TRBV7-6	TRBJ2-7
CASSQDFMGGINVQYF	TRBV4-2	TRBJ2-3
CASSLVVNYNEQFF	TRBV5-1	TRBJ2-1
CATSSSYNEQFF	TRBV24-1	TRBJ2-1
CASSYLRDPYTQYF	TRBV6-5	TRBJ2-3
CASSQDPTGDPLPNQPQHF	TRBV4-1	TRBJ1-5
CSVPEGRGYNEQFF	TRBV29-1	TRBJ2-1
CASSRVPGTYNEQFF	TRBV14	TRBJ2-1
CASSPEGLFLNEQFF	TRBV9	TRBJ2-1
CASSEGSYNEQFF	TRBV25-1	TRBJ2-1
CASSLDRANTGELFF	TRBV28	TRBJ2-2
CASSLTSGGAVNEQFF	TRBV11-2	TRBJ2-1
CASSHGLREYF	TRBV21-1	TRBJ2-7
CASSLGTEPYEQYF	TRBV5-5	TRBJ2-7
CASREDRGRPDTQYF	TRBV2	TRBJ2-3
CASSDKGGLGEQYF	TRBV9	TRBJ2-7
CASSQDQNQVWETQYF	TRBV4-1	TRBJ2-5